This T cell receptor (beta chain) was sequenced during a study of beta chain features in type 1 diabetes. Study overall: Patients looked much like healthy donors when it came to age, gender and cell yields.

Study-wide points: Highly expressing activated T cells could be over-counted with a cDNA template. TCRB CDR3s from Type 1 diabetes patients were moderately but significantly shorter in all four CD4+ subsets. Junctions at VDJ sites from type 1 diabetes patients had fewer insertions and more deletions.

Details on this clone: Its antigen is not identified.

Germline V gene lookup returns CDR1 MDHEN and CDR2 SYDVKM. Trimming removed 4 bases at V and 0 bases at J, with 10 bases between. CDR3 length: 15 residues. Populations obtained by sorting all exceeded 95% purity. Expressed TCRB transcripts were sequenced because the isolated RNA had all been reverse transcribed beforehand. Sequencing was performed with immunoSEQ multiplex PCR; in TCRdb, only in-frame clones are kept and a portion is missing. The sample has around 280,000 clones, over 12% seen once. This chain connects TRBV28 to TRBJ2-1; D gene ambiguous. Specimen: naive CD4+ T cells from blood. The source of this sequence is a man between 18 and 29 years old with type 1 diabetes. The CDR3 DNA follows: TGTGCCAGCAGTTCTCCGGGTTCCTCCTACAATGAGCAGTTCTTC. It codes for CASSSPGSSYNEQFF.